This TCR beta chain was captured in a study of blood T cell repertoires in COVID-19. Study at large: Sources were T cells, B-cell-depleted T cells, or PBMCs; the material itself was cDNA or gDNA.

This CDR3 has 12 amino acids. The V gene lost 2 bases and the J gene lost 10 bases, with 6 bases spanning the gap. Original methodology: The assay estimated nucleated cells by amplifying reference gene primers. Measured with immunoSEQ multiplex PCR; TCRdb has only the in-frame clones, and not every one. The V and J calls and clone size were taken over from that table, and D and trimming were inferred from the DNA. The sample yields some 180,000 clones, roughly 80% seen once. What was sequenced was peripheral blood. This receptor was identified in a man aged 60 to 75 with acute or convalescent COVID-19. V and J are TRBV12-3 or TRBV12-4 and TRBJ1-6; TRBD1 is a possible D gene (5 bases). The CDR3 reads CASSLKGSPLHF. The DNA of the CDR3 is TGTGCCAGCAGTTTAAAGGGGTCACCCCTCCACTTT.